This TCR beta chain was captured by sequencing in a study of OX40 agonist ivuxolimab in advanced cancers. As for the study in general: The dose-escalation cohort had hepatocellular carcinoma, melanoma, renal cell or head and neck cancer. Whole-study results and caveats: CD8+ T cells were the subset that, on average, had more expanded clones than CD4+.

Some clones are missing from TCRdb's copy, which holds only in-frame ones; the method was immunoSEQ multiplex PCR. The sample holds about 80,000 clones; 87% are singletons and the top ten take more than 0.3%. CDR1 is MNHNY and CDR2 is SVGAGI in the germline V gene (reference sequence). CDR3 size: 15 residues. With 7 bases removed from V and 1 base from J, the gap between germline ends came to 11 bases. A note on this clone: Its antigen is currently unknown.

This chain links TRBV6-6 with TRBJ2-6; D is possibly TRBD1 (5 bases). The input for sequencing was CD4+ or CD8+ T cells sorted from blood, taken in a trial of the OX40 agonist ivuxolimab. The sequence was collected from an adult with an advanced solid tumor such as melanoma, head and neck, liver or kidney cancer. The CDR3 loop is CASTKGKSGANVLTF. The CDR3 region has the DNA TGTGCCAGCACTAAGGGGAAATCTGGGGCCAACGTCCTGACTTTC.